Presented here are 6 T cell receptor beta chains from one specimen sequenced in a study of neurological immune-mediated disorders. Via MiXCR, TCRdb re-called the 5' RACE reads, giving one row per CDR3 protein. The sample consists of 55,000 to 70,000 distinct CDR3 sequences, about 3% of them appearing once. The specimen sequenced was PBMCs. The source of these receptors is a woman in her fifties or sixties with multiple sclerosis.

This clonotype showed up many times. The CDR3 bases are TGTGCCAGCAGCGTGACAGTGGCGCCCGCTAACTATGGCTACACCTTC. It translates to CASSVTVAPANYGYTF. The chain uses TRBV9 and TRBJ1-2, with a possible D match to TRBD1 (5 bases). V was cut by 2 bases and J by 0 bases, with 14 bases left in between. CDR1 is SGDLS, CDR2 YYNGEE, per germline. The CDR3 covers 16 residues.

This clonotype was observed many times. Written as DNA, the CDR3 is TGCAGTGCTGGGCGGACGGCAGATACGCAGTATTTT. As protein: CSAGRTADTQYF. The rearrangement joins TRBV20-1 to TRBJ2-3; D unclear. Deletions cut 5 bases from V and 4 bases from J, with 10 bases between. CDR1 and CDR2 from the germline V gene are DFQATT and SNEGSKA (reference sequence). CDR3 length: 12 residues.

Ten or more counts support this clonotype. The J gene is TRBJ2-4, the V gene TRBV20-1; D may be TRBD1 (5 bases). Germline V gene lookup returns CDR1 DFQATT and CDR2 SNEGSKA (reference sequence). CDR3 size: 12 residues. Between the trimmed V and J ends, which lost 7 bases and 1 base, there was a span of 8 bases. The CDR3 DNA reads TGCAGTGTAGGGGCGGCCAAAAACATTCAGTACTTC. This translates into CSVGAAKNIQYF.

This clonotype occurred many times. This chain connects TRBV2 to TRBJ1-1; 7 bases are a match to TRBD1. Germline trimming cut 5 bases from V and 1 base from J; bases unmatched to any gene: 4. Germline-derived CDR1 and CDR2 are SNHLY and FYNNEI. The CDR3 runs to 14 residues. CDR3 sequence (DNA): TGTGCCAGCAGTTTGGACAGGACGAACACTGAAGCTTTCTTT. The encoded protein is CASSLDRTNTEAFF.

This clonotype was recorded at least ten times. The chain uses TRBV20-1 and TRBJ2-3; TRBD2 agrees at 7 bases. Looked up from germline, CDR1 is DFQATT and CDR2 is SNEGSKA (reference sequence). V dropped 3 bases and J dropped 6; count of bases not matched to a gene: 9. The CDR3 runs 14 residues. In DNA form, the CDR3 reads TGCAGTGCTAGTCAGGCTAGCGGATTGGATACGCAGTATTTT. Protein: CSASQASGLDTQYF.

This clonotype was seen repeatedly, ten times or more. This chain links TRBV9 with TRBJ2-1; no definite D call. Trimming removed 1 base at V and 0 bases at J, with 11 bases between. The CDR3 spans 16 residues. Per the germline V gene, CDR1 is SGDLS and CDR2 is YYNGEE. CDR3 in DNA: TGTGCCAGCAGCGTAAGACACCAAAGCTCCTACAATGAGCAGTTCTTC. Translated, it gives CASSVRHQSSYNEQFF.